This TCR beta chain was sequenced during a study of blood T cell repertoires in COVID-19. Followed longitudinally, the Seattle patients had been enrolled during active infection. In the study's own analysis: Amplification with reference gene primers provided the estimates of nucleated cell counts. Repertoires were generated with immunoSEQ multiplex PCR, while TCRdb's copy carries only in-frame clones and drops some. The V and J calls and clone size are taken from that table; D and trimming were inferred from the DNA. This table holds approximately 210,000 clones, less than 95% found once. The length of the CDR3 is 15 residues. The germline V gene encodes CDR1 LGHDT and CDR2 YNNKEL (reference sequence). V was cut by 5 bases and J by 4 bases, with 17 bases left in between.

The sequence came from a man aged 30-40 years with COVID-19, enrolled during active disease. The J gene is TRBJ2-5, the V gene TRBV3-1 (or the pseudogene TRBV3-2); tentatively, D is TRBD2 (6 bases). Source material: peripheral blood. CDR3 DNA sequence: TGTGCCAGCAGCGGACGGGGGAAGGGGCCAGAGACCCAGTACTTC. It encodes CASSGRGKGPETQYF.